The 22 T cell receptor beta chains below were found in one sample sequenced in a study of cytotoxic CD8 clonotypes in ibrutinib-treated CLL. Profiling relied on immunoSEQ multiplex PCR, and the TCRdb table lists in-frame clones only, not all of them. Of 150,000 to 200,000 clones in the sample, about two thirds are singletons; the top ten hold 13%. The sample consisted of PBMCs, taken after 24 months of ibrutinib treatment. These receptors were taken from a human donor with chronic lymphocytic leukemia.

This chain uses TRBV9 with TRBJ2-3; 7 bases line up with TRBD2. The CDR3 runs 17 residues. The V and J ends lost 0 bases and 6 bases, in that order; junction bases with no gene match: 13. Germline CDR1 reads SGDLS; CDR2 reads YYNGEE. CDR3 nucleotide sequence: TGTGCCAGCAGCGTAGCCCCCTGGGAGGGCTCCCTCGATACGCAGTATTTT. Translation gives CASSVAPWEGSLDTQYF.

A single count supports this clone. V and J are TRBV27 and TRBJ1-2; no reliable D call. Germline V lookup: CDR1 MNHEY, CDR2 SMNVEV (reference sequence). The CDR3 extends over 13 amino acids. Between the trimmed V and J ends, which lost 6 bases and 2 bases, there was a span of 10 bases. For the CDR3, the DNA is TGTGCCAGCAGCCGTGCAAGCAACTATGGCTACACCTTC. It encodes CASSRASNYGYTF.

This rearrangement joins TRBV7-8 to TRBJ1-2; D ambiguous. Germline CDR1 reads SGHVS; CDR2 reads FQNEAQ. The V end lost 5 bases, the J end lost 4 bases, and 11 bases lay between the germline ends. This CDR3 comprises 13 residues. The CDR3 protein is CASSPTTLYGYTF. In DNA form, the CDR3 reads TGTGCCAGCAGCCCTACTACCCTCTATGGCTACACCTTC. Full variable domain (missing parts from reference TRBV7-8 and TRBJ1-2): GAGVSQSPRYKVAKRGQDVALRCDPISGHVSLFWYQQALGQGPEFLTYFQNEAQLDKSGLPSDRFFAERPEGSVSTLKIQRTQQEDSAVYLCASSPTTLYGYTFGSGTRLTVV.

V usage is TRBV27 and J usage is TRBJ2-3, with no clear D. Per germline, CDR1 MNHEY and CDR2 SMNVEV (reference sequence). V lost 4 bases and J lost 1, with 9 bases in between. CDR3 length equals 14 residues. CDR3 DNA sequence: TGTGCCAGCAGTTATATCGGTCGCACAGATACGCAGTATTTT. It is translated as CASSYIGRTDTQYF.

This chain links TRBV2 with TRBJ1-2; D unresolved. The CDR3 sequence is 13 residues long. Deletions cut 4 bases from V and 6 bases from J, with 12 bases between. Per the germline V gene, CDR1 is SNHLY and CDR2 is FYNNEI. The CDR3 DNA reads TGTGCCAGCAGTGGCATTGGGGAGGATGGCTACACCTTC. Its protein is CASSGIGEDGYTF.

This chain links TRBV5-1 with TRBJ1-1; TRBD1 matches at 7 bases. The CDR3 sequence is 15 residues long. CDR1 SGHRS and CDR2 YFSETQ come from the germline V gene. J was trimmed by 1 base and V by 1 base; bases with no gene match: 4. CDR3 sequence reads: CASSLTSGGNTEAFF. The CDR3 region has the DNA TGCGCCAGCAGCTTGACATCAGGGGGGAACACTGAAGCTTTCTTT.

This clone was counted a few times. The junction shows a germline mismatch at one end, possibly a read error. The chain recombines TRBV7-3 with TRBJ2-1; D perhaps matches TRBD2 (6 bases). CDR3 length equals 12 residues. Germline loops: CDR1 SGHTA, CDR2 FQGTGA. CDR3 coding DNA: TGTGCCAGCAGCCTCGGGGGAGGTGAGAAGTTCTTC. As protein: CASSLGGGEKFF. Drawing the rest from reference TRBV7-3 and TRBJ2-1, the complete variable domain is GAGVSQTPSNKVTEKGKYVELRCDPISGHTALYWYRQSLGQGPEFLIYFQGTGAADDSGLPNDRFFAVRPEGSVSTLKIQRTERGDSAVYLCASSLGGGEKFFGPGTRLTVL.

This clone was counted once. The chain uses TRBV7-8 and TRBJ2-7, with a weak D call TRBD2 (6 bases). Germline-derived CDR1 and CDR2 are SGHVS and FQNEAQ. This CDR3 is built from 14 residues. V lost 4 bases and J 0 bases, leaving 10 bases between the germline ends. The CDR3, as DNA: TGTGCCAGCAGCTATAGCGGATTCTCCTACGAGCAGTACTTC. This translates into CASSYSGFSYEQYF.

The CDR3 is CANKDSSGGYTF. CDR3 nucleotide sequence: TGTGCCAACAAAGACAGTTCCGGTGGCTACACCTTC. The chain recombines TRBV6-5 with TRBJ1-2; tentative D call: TRBD1 (5 bases). The CDR3 contains 12 residues. V was pared by 10 bases and J by 7 bases, with 16 bases between. Per the germline V gene, CDR1 is MNHEY and CDR2 is SVGAGI.

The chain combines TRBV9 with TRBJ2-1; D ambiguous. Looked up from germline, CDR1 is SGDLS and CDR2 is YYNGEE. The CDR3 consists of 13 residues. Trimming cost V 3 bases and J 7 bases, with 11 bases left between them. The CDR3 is CASSAYTHNEQFF. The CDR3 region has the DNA TGTGCCAGCAGCGCCTATACTCATAATGAGCAGTTCTTC.

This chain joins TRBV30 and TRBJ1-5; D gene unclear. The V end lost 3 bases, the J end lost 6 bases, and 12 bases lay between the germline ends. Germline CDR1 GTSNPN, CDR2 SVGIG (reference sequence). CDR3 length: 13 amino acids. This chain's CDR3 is CAWRVKGGQPQHF. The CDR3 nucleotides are TGTGCCTGGAGAGTCAAGGGCGGTCAGCCCCAGCATTTT. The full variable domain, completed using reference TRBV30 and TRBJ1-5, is SQTIHQWPATLVQPVGSPLSLECTVEGTSNPNLYWYRQAAGRGLQLLFYSVGIGQISSEVPQNLSASRPQDRQFILSSKKLLLSDSGFYLCAWRVKGGQPQHFGDGTRLSIL.

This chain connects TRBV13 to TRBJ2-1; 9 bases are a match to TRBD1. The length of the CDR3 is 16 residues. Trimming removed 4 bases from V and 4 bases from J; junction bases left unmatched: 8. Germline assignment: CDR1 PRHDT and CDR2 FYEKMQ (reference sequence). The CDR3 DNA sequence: TGTGCCAGCAGCTCCAGAGACGACAGGGGGTACAATGAGCAGTTCTTC. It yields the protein CASSSRDDRGYNEQFF.

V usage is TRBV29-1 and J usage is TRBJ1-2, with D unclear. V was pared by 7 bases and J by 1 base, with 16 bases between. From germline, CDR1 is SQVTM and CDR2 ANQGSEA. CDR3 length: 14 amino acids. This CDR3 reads CSADDHGGNYGYTF. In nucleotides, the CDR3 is TGCAGCGCCGACGACCATGGTGGTAACTATGGCTACACCTTC. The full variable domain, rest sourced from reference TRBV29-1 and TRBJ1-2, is SAVISQKPSRDICQRGTSLTIQCQVDSQVTMMFWYRQQPGQSLTLIATANQGSEATYESGFVIDKFPISRPNLTFSTLTVSNMSPEDSSIYLCSADDHGGNYGYTFGSGTRLTVV.

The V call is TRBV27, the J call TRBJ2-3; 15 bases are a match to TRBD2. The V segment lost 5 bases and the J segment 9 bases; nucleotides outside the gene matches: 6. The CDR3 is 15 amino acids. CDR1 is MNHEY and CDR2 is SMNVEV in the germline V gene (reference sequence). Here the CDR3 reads CASSRRTSGRETQYF. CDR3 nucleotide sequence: TGTGCCAGCAGTCGCCGGACTAGCGGGAGGGAGACGCAGTATTTT.

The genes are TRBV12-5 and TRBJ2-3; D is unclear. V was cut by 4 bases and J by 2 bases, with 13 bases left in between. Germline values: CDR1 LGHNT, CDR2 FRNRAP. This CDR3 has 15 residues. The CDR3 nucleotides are TGTGCTAGTGGTTACGCCGGGTTCTTCACAGATACGCAGTATTTT. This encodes CASGYAGFFTDTQYF. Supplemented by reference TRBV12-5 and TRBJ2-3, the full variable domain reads DARVTQTPRHKVTEMGQEVTMRCQPILGHNTVFWYRQTMMQGLELLAYFRNRAPLDDSGMPKDRFSAEMPDATLATLKIQPSEPRDSAVYFCASGYAGFFTDTQYFGPGTRLTVL.

CDR3 amino acids: CASSLSPNDRGADTQYF. The CDR3 DNA reads TGCGCCAGCAGCTTGAGTCCCAATGACAGGGGGGCGGATACGCAGTATTTT. The rearrangement joins TRBV5-1 to TRBJ2-3; 9 bases fit TRBD1. The CDR3 covers 17 residues. Germline loops: CDR1 SGHRS, CDR2 YFSETQ. Trimming cost V 1 base and J 6 bases; bases outside gene matches: 12.

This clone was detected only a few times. CDR3 coding DNA: TGTGCCAGCGCACGGACAGGGAATGAAAAACTGTTTTTT. Amino acid sequence: CASARTGNEKLFF. V is TRBV27 and J is TRBJ1-4; 8 positions agree with TRBD1. Germline trimming cut 8 bases from V and 5 bases from J; bases unmatched to any gene: 4. The CDR3 runs 13 residues. CDR1 and CDR2 (germline): MNHEY, SMNVEV (reference sequence).

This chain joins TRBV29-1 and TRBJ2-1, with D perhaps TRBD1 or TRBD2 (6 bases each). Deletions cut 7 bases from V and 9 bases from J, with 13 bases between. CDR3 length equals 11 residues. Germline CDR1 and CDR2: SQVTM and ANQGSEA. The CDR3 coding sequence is TGCAGCGCCCGAGGGGGGCGTGAGCAGTTCTTC. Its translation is CSARGGREQFF.

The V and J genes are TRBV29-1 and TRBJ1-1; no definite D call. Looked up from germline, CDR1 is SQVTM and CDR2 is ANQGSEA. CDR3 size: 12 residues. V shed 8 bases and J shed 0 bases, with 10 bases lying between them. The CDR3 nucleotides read TGCAGCTTCAGGCGCGTGAACACTGAAGCTTTCTTT. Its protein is CSFRRVNTEAFF. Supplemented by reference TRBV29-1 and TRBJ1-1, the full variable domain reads SAVISQKPSRDICQRGTSLTIQCQVDSQVTMMFWYRQQPGQSLTLIATANQGSEATYESGFVIDKFPISRPNLTFSTLTVSNMSPEDSSIYLCSFRRVNTEAFFGQGTRLTVV.

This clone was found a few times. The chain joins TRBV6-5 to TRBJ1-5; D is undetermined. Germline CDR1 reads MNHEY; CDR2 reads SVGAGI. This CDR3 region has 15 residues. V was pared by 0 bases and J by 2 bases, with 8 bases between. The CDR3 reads CASSYSAERNQPQHF. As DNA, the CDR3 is TGTGCCAGCAGTTACTCAGCCGAGCGCAATCAGCCCCAGCATTTT.

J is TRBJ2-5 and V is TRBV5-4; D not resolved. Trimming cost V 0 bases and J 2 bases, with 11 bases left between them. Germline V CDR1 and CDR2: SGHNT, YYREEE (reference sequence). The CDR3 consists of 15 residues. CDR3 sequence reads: CASSLAAKPQETQYF. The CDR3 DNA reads TGTGCCAGCAGCTTGGCTGCAAAACCACAAGAGACCCAGTACTTC.

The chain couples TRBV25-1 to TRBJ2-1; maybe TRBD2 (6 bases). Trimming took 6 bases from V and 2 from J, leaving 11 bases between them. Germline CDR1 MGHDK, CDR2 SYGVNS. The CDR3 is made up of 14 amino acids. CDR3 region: CASRAGTTYNEQFF. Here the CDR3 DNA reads TGTGCCAGCAGGGCGGGGACCACCTACAATGAGCAGTTCTTC.